Below are 13 T cell receptor beta chains sequenced from a single sample in a study of OX40 agonist ivuxolimab in advanced cancers. Clones were sequenced by immunoSEQ multiplex PCR, and TCRdb holds only the in-frame ones, with some missing. The data hold about 45,000 clones, with 84% observed a single time. The sample was CD4+ or CD8+ T cells sorted from blood, taken in a trial of the OX40 agonist ivuxolimab. These receptors were taken from an adult with an advanced solid tumor such as melanoma, head and neck, liver or kidney cancer.

V and J are TRBV29-1 and TRBJ2-2, with D possibly being TRBD2 (6 bases). This CDR3 is 14 amino acids long. Germline V gene data show CDR1 as SQVTM and CDR2 as ANQGSEA. Trimming shortened V by 4 bases and J by 4 bases, and 13 bases separated the two germline ends. The CDR3 region has the DNA TGCAGCGTTGCCGTGGAGGGGTTCACCGGGGAGCTGTTTTTT. It yields the protein CSVAVEGFTGELFF.

This chain links TRBV27 with TRBJ2-7; 9 bases fit TRBD1. With 2 bases clipped from V and 4 bases from J, the junction kept 3 bases outside the gene matches. The CDR3 covers 14 residues. The germline gives CDR1 MNHEY, CDR2 SMNVEV (reference sequence). This CDR3 reads CASSLGTGLYEQYF. CDR3 coding DNA: TGTGCCAGCAGTTTAGGGACAGGGCTGTACGAGCAGTACTTC.

This clone is classed as medium-sized. The chain employs TRBV11-2 and TRBJ2-2, with 11 bases aligning to TRBD2. The CDR3 is 19 amino acids. J was trimmed by 1 base and V by 3 bases; bases with no gene match: 10. Germline lookup yields CDR1 SGHAT and CDR2 FQNNGV. The CDR3 DNA reads as TGTGCCAGCAGCTTTAATAGCGGGAGGGCCTGGTGGAACACCGGGGAGCTGTTTTTT. This gives the protein CASSFNSGRAWWNTGELFF.

This chain links TRBV6-6 with TRBJ2-5; possible D gene TRBD1, 7 bases. This CDR3 has 15 amino acids. CDR1 is MNHNY and CDR2 is SVGAGI in the germline V gene (reference sequence). V lost 4 bases, J lost 1 base, and 13 bases lay in between. CDR3 bases: TGTGCCAGCAGTTCCTCAGGGGGGATCCAAGAGACCCAGTACTTC. It is translated as CASSSSGGIQETQYF.

This chain links TRBV19 with TRBJ2-1; 12 bases are shared with TRBD2. This CDR3 is built from 17 residues. The germline gives CDR1 LNHDA, CDR2 SQIVND (reference sequence). V lost 5 bases to trimming and J lost 6 bases; unmatched junction nucleotides: 11. The CDR3 region has the DNA TGTGCCAGTAGTCCCCTAGCGGGAGGGCCGGCCGGCAATGAGCAGTTCTTC. This encodes CASSPLAGGPAGNEQFF.

The table lists this clone with a few counts. One end of the junction fails to match germline, which may point to a read error. The J gene is TRBJ2-7, the V gene TRBV7-7; 10 positions agree with TRBD1. CDR1 is SSHAT, CDR2 FNYEAQ, per germline (reference sequence). The length of the CDR3 is 13 residues. The CDR3 loop reads CASSPGQGYEQYF. The CDR3 DNA is TGTGCTAGCAGCCCGGGACAGGGGTACGAGCAGTACTTC.

This clone was counted only a few times. V gene TRBV2 combines with J gene TRBJ1-5; 7 nucleotides align to TRBD1. CDR3 length equals 13 residues. The germline CDR1 and CDR2 sequences are SNHLY and FYNNEI. Unmatched junction bases numbered 4, after V lost 6 bases and J lost 5 bases. Here the CDR3 DNA reads TGTGCCAGCAGGACAGGGAACGATCAGCCCCAGCATTTT. It encodes CASRTGNDQPQHF.

The chain carries TRBV12-5 and TRBJ2-7; D remains unclear. Germline V CDR1 and CDR2: LGHNT, FRNRAP. V lost 1 base, J lost 4 bases, and 14 bases lay in between. The CDR3 consists of 15 residues. Here the CDR3 reads CASGLGGLPSYEQYF. The CDR3 bases are TGTGCTAGTGGTTTGGGGGGTCTCCCCTCTTACGAGCAGTACTTC.

This clone was seen once. In DNA form, the CDR3 reads TGCGCCAGCAGCTCCTCCCTTGGGGGTGCCCGAACCGGGGAGCTGTTTTTT. Residues: CASSSSLGGARTGELFF. The gene calls are TRBV5-1 and TRBJ2-2; D might be TRBD1 or TRBD2, each matching 5 bases. This CDR3 contains 17 residues. The V gene lost 3 bases and the J gene lost 5 bases, with 20 bases spanning the gap. The germline V gene encodes CDR1 SGHRS and CDR2 YFSETQ.

This chain joins TRBV6-5 and TRBJ1-1, with no clear D. Germline V gives CDR1 MNHEY, CDR2 SVGAGI. V lost 3 bases, J lost 4 bases, and 15 bases lay in between. CDR3 size: 15 residues. CDR3 in amino acids: CASSYGITGITEAFF. The DNA of the CDR3 is TGTGCCAGCAGTTATGGCATCACTGGGATCACTGAAGCTTTCTTT.

The chain employs TRBV27 and TRBJ2-1, with D tentatively TRBD1 (7 bases). V was shortened by 7 bases and J by 10 bases, with 14 bases between the two germline ends. Germline V CDR1 and CDR2: MNHEY, SMNVEV (reference sequence). The CDR3 extends over 12 amino acids. Here the CDR3 DNA reads TGTGCCAGCACCCCCGGAGGGGGCGAGCAGTTCTTC. It codes for CASTPGGGEQFF.

The chain carries TRBV4-3 and TRBJ2-2, with 7 bases aligning to TRBD2. Losses at the gene ends were 0 bases for V and 2 bases for J; bases not matched to a gene: 9. The V gene's germline CDR1 is LGHNA and CDR2 YSLEER. The CDR3 sequence is 18 residues long. The CDR3 loop reads CASSQDIEAGYNTGELFF. The CDR3 nucleotides read TGCGCCAGCAGCCAAGATATAGAAGCGGGGTATAACACCGGGGAGCTGTTTTTT.

This clone was counted between two and nine times. The CDR3 nucleotides are TGCGCCAGCAGACCGAGCGGGGGGCTCACCGGGGAGCTGTTTTTT. The encoded protein is CASRPSGGLTGELFF. The V and J genes are TRBV5-1 and TRBJ2-2; 9 nucleotides match TRBD2. The length of the CDR3 is 15 residues. Trimming cost V 5 bases and J 4 bases; bases outside gene matches: 6. CDR1 and CDR2 from the germline V gene are SGHRS and YFSETQ.